The clone carrying this T cell receptor beta chain was recorded only once. Its antigen is unknown. The data stem from a study of T cell responses to AZD1222 COVID-19 vaccine. Overall study: Second doses at about 4 or about 12 weeks were pooled.

Overall study results and limits: Most donors were white British and more were female, and clonal diversity was possibly underestimated. Repertoires were obtained solely post-peak T cell response. Per reports, nearly half of all spike-specific TCRs target regions that are unmutated in variants.

Data came from immunoSEQ multiplex PCR; TCRdb stores just in-frame clones and leaves some out. The table lists about 150,000 clones, just over 90% of them singletons. Germline CDR1 is MDHEN and CDR2 is SYDVKM. This CDR3 comprises 14 residues. J gave up 7 bases and V 7 bases, and 11 bases lay outside the gene matches. This chain connects TRBV28 to TRBJ1-2, with 8 bases identical to TRBD1. This TCR derives from an adult in good health. Source: peripheral blood, taken on day 0 of AZD1222 vaccination. The DNA for the CDR3 is TGTGCCAGCAAGCCGGGACAGGAATTTTCTGGCTACACCTTC. Amino acid sequence: CASKPGQEFSGYTF.